The source of this T cell receptor (beta chain) is a study of Graves' ophthalmopathy and Graves' hyperthyroidism. Study context: No treatment had been given when peripheral blood was collected at initial diagnosis.

Regarding this clonotype: Its antigen is still unknown.

Notes on the study in general: Prediction of ophthalmopathy progression reached roughly 70% sensitivity and around 72% specificity.

The authors amplified TCR beta CDR3 regions, and they did so from RNA transcripts for repertoire sequencing. The first-round RT-PCR employed HTBI primers together with the Qiagen OneStep RT-PCR kit. A multiplex PCR was then performed as the second round. TCRdb reprocessed the multiplex PCR reads with MiXCR, giving one entry per CDR3 protein. Among hundreds of thousands of distinct CDR3 sequences listed, over 20% were seen once. V dropped 0 bases and J dropped 0; count of bases not matched to a gene: 6. The CDR3 has 19 residues. The germline gives CDR1 MNHEY, CDR2 SMNVEV (reference sequence). Material for sequencing was peripheral blood. V and J are TRBV27 and TRBJ2-4, with 12 bases that match TRBD1. The receptor was isolated from a woman in her late teens or twenties with stable Graves' hyperthyroidism. Some clones in this sample may be carry-over from other donors' samples. Here the CDR3 reads CASSLSGQGAVLAKNIQYF. The CDR3 DNA follows: TGTGCCAGCAGTTTATCGGGACAGGGGGCCGTTTTAGCCAAAAACATTCAGTACTTC.